This T cell receptor beta chain originates from a study of PD-1 blockade in mismatch repair-deficient tumors. TCRs were sequenced from a few patients responding to pembrolizumab. The protocol was immunoSEQ multiplex PCR, while the TCRdb copy is restricted to in-frame clones and leaves out a portion. The data show around 49,000 clones, around 77% seen once. The sequence came from an adult with mismatch repair-deficient cancer. The input for sequencing was PBMCs, taken before pembrolizumab treatment.

In nucleotides, the CDR3 is TGTGCCAGCAGCTTAGCGGGAGGGTACACCGGGGAGCTGTTTTTT. This codes for CASSLAGGYTGELFF. The chain carries TRBV7-2 and TRBJ2-2; 7 bases line up with TRBD2. Germline V gene sequence: CDR1 SGHTA, CDR2 FQGNSA. CDR3 length: 15 residues. V lost 0 bases, J lost 3 bases, and 1 base stayed unmatched.